This entry lists 6 T cell receptor beta chains sequenced from one sample in a study of patients and donors after allogeneic stem cell transplantation. TCRdb processed the RT-PCR reads anew with MiXCR; each CDR3 protein has one entry. The repertoire consists of roughly 940,000 distinct CDR3 sequences, with about 20% occurring once and the leading ten covering around 5.5%. Material: blood, either unsorted or a sorted T cell fraction (not recorded which). The receptors were gathered from a human donor who was either an allogeneic HSCT recipient or a stem cell or donor lymphocyte infusion donor (not recorded which). It is not recorded whose cells these are; they may come from a transplant donor.

This clonotype was found many times. At one boundary the junction diverges from the germline segment, which might be a read error. The chain combines TRBV4-1 with TRBJ2-7; possibly TRBD1 for D (7 bases). Germline-derived CDR1 and CDR2 are MGHRA and YSYEKL. CDR3 length equals 15 residues. CDR3 DNA sequence: TGTGCCAGCAGCCAAGATCTTGCAGGGGGGTACGAGCAGTACTTC. Its translation: CASSQDLAGGYEQYF.

In this sample, this clonotype turned up a few times. The chain uses TRBV20-1 and TRBJ1-5, with 10 nucleotides matching TRBD1. The CDR3 has 16 amino acids. Germline V CDR1 and CDR2: DFQATT, SNEGSKA (reference sequence). With V trimmed by 6 bases and J by 1 base, 9 bases remained unmatched. The CDR3 DNA reads as TGCAGTGCCCGGGACAGGGGTATTAGGAGCAATCAGCCCCAGCATTTT. As protein: CSARDRGIRSNQPQHF.

The chain couples TRBV11-2 to TRBJ2-2, with TRBD1 identical over 10 bases. Trimming at V came to 5 bases and at J to 6 bases, leaving 6 bases not matched to a gene. From germline, CDR1 is SGHAT and CDR2 FQNNGV. The CDR3 length is 15 residues. CDR3 sequence (DNA): TGTGCCAGCAGCGCCTCCGGGACAGGGGCCGGGGAGCTGTTTTTT. Its protein product is CASSASGTGAGELFF.

V gene TRBV12-3 or TRBV12-4 combines with J gene TRBJ2-6; the match to TRBD1 covers 10 bases. The length of the CDR3 is 18 residues. J was trimmed by 0 bases and V by 5 bases; bases with no gene match: 7. The CDR3 loop reads CASSPRTGGVSGANVLTF. CDR3 DNA: TGTGCCAGCAGTCCGCGGACAGGGGGAGTCTCTGGGGCCAACGTCCTGACTTTC.

This clonotype was recorded a few times. This chain links TRBV20-1 with TRBJ2-5; D possibly uses TRBD1 or TRBD2 (6 bases each). Germline lookup yields CDR1 DFQATT and CDR2 SNEGSKA (reference sequence). Deletions cut 5 bases from V and 5 bases from J, with 12 bases between. The CDR3 totals 12 residues. CDR3 DNA: TGCAGTGCTCCCCAGGGGAGGGAGACCCAGTACTTC. Encoded protein: CSAPQGRETQYF.

The V gene is TRBV7-8, the J gene TRBJ1-2; 8 bases match TRBD1. The germline V gene has CDR1 SGHVS and CDR2 FQNEAQ. This CDR3 comprises 15 residues. V shed 3 bases and J 5 bases; nucleotides not matched to a gene: 8. CDR3 in DNA: TGTGCCAGCAGCTTTACAGGGGGTCTCACTTATGGCTACACCTTC. This translates into CASSFTGGLTYGYTF.